This T cell receptor beta chain was identified during a study of CD8+ T cells in alopecia areata. Study summary: Each of the treated patients was given oral tofacitinib, 5 to 10 mg twice daily, for moderate-to-severe alopecia areata.

Findings and caveats of the study: It was lesional scalp, especially alopecia totalis/universalis, that showed higher clonality than normal scalp.

Starting from PBMCs, sorting isolated CD4+ and CD8+ T cells. This clone appeared a few times. Its antigen is unknown. The CDR3 has 13 amino acids. Germline V gives CDR1 SQVTM, CDR2 ANQGSEA. The V gene lost 4 bases and the J gene lost 0 bases, with 9 bases spanning the gap. Following RNA extraction, reverse transcription yielded cDNA that acted as the sequencing template. The table came from immunoSEQ multiplex PCR; TCRdb's copy has only in-frame clones and leaves some out. Of 150,000 to 200,000 clones listed, 50% to 70% were seen once; the top ten hold 14% to 15%. The receptor's source is a human donor with alopecia areata. This sample comprised CD4+ T cells sorted from blood, obtained at week 0. J is TRBJ1-2 and V is TRBV29-1; D unclear. CDR3 DNA: TGCAGCGTTGCGTCAGGCGCTAACTATGGCTACACCTTC. This sequence encodes CSVASGANYGYTF.